This T cell receptor (beta chain) appears in the sequencing data of a study of shared clonotypes between healthy human individuals. In the study overall: Every donor yielded three CD4 naive, three CD4 memory, two CD8 naive and one CD8 memory plate. Overall study results and limits: When compared with the clonotypes that were shared by all four sorted-subset donors, the non-shared clonotypes turned out to have lower generation probabilities.

Germline V gene data show CDR1 as MNHEY and CDR2 as SMNVEV (reference sequence). The CDR3 consists of 18 residues. The junction had 11 bases not matched to a gene; V was cut back by 5 bases and J by 0 bases. On this clone: The target antigen is unknown.

CD45RO-negative cells were positively selected for CCR7, leaving out terminally differentiated effector memory CD45RA+ cells. The study ran the assay at deep level. Clones were read by immunoSEQ multiplex PCR, and TCRdb kept only the in-frame ones, dropping some. The sample holds around 1,900,000 clones, 80% to 95% seen once. The clonotype was recovered from a man aged 18 to 35 in good health. Some clones in this sample may be carry-over from other donors' samples. Material: naive CD8+ T cells from PBMCs. The chain couples TRBV27 to TRBJ2-2; 8 bases agree with TRBD1. The CDR3 sequence is CASSPYVGQGSNTGELFF. The CDR3 DNA sequence: TGTGCCAGCAGTCCTTACGTCGGACAGGGATCGAACACCGGGGAGCTGTTTTTT.